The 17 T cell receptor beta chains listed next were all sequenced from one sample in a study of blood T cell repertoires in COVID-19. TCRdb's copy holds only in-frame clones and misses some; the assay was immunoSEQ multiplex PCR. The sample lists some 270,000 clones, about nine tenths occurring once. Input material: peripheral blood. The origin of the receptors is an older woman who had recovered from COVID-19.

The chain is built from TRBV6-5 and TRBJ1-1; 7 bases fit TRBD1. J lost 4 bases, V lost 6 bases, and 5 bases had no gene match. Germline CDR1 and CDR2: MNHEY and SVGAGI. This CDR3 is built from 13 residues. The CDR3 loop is CASSRDSGTEAFF. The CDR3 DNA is TGTGCCAGCAGCCGGGACAGCGGCACTGAAGCTTTCTTT.

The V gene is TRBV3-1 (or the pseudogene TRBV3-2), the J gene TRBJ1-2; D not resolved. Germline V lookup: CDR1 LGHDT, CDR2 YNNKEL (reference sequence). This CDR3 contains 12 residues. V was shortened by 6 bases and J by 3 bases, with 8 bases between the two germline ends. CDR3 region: CASSVRDYGYTF. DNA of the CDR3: TGTGCCAGCAGTGTGAGGGACTATGGCTACACCTTC.

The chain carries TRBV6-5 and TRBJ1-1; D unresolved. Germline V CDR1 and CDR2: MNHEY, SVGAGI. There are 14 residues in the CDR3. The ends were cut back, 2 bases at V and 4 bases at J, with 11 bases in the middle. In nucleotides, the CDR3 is TGTGCCAGCAGTTACGAGGGTAGGTTCACTGAAGCTTTCTTT. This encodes CASSYEGRFTEAFF.

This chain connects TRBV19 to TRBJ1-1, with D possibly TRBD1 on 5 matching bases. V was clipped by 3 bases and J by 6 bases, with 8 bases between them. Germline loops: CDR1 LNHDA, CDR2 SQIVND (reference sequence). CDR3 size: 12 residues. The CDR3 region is CASSMGQPEAFF. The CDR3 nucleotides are TGTGCCAGTAGTATGGGGCAGCCTGAAGCTTTCTTT. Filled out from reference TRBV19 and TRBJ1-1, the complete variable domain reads DGGITQSPKYLFRKEGQNVTLSCEQNLNHDAMYWYRQDPGQGLRLIYYSQIVNDFQKGDIAEGYSVSREKKESFPLTVTSAQKNPTAFYLCASSMGQPEAFFGQGTRLTVV.

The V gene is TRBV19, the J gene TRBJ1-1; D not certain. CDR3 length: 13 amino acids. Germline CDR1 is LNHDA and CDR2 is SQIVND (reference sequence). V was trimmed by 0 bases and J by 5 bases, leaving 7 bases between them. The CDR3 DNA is TGTGCCAGTAGTATAGACCGGGAAACTGAAGCTTTCTTT. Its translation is CASSIDRETEAFF.

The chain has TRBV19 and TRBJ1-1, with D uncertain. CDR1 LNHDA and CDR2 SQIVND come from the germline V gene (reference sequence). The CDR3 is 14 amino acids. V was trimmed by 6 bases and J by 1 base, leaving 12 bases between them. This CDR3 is CASSIQTGNTEAFF. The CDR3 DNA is TGTGCCAGTAGCATCCAGACTGGGAACACTGAAGCTTTCTTT.

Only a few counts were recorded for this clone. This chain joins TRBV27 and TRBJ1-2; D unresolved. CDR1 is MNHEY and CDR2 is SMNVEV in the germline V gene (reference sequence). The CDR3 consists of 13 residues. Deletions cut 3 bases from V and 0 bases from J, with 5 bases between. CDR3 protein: CASSFGPNYGYTF. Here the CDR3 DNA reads TGTGCCAGCAGTTTTGGCCCTAACTATGGCTACACCTTC.

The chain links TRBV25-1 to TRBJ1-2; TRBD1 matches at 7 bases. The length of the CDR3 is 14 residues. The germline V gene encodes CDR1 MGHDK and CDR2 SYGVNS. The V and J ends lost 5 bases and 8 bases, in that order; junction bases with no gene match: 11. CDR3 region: CASSNLDRATGYTF. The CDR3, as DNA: TGTGCCAGCAGTAACCTAGACAGGGCCACGGGCTACACCTTC.

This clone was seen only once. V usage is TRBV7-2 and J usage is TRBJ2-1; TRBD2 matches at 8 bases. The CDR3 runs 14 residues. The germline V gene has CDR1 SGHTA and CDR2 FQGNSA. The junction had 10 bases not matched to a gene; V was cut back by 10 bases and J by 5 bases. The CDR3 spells CATRGGIMDNEQFF. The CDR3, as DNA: TGTGCCACCCGGGGGGGAATAATGGACAATGAGCAGTTCTTC.

CDR3 in DNA: TGCGCCAGCAGCCACGCCATGAAAACCGGGGAGGGCACTGAAGCTTTCTTT. Translating it yields CASSHAMKTGEGTEAFF. The rearrangement links TRBV4-1 to TRBJ1-1; D gene uncertain. The CDR3 is 17 amino acids. Trimming took 3 bases from V and 4 from J, leaving 21 bases between them. Germline loops: CDR1 MGHRA, CDR2 YSYEKL.

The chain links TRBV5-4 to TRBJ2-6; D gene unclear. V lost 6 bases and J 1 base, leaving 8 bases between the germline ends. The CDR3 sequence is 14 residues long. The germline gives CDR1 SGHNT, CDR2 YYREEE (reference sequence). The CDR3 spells CASTLNSGANVLTF. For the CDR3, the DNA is TGTGCCAGCACCCTTAATTCTGGGGCCAACGTCCTGACTTTC.

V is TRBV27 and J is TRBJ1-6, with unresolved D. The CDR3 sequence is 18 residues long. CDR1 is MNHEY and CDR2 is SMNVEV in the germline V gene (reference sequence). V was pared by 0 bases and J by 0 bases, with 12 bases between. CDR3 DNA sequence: TGTGCCAGCAGTTTATCTTCCAGATCTAGCTCCTATAATTCACCCCTCCACTTT. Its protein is CASSLSSRSSSYNSPLHF.

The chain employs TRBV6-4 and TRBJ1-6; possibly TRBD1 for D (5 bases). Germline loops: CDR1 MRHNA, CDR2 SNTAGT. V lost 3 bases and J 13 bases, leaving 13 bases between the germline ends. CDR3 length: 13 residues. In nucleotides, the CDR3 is TGTGCCAGCAGTGAGAGGGGAGGTTTCCCCCTCCACTTT. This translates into CASSERGGFPLHF.

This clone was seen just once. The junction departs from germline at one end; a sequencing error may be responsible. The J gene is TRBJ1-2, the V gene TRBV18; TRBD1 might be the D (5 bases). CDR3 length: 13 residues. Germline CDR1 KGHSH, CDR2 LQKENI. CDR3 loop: CASSSGRDYGYTF. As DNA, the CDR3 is TGTGCCAGCTCATCGGGAAGGGACTATGGCTACACCTTT.

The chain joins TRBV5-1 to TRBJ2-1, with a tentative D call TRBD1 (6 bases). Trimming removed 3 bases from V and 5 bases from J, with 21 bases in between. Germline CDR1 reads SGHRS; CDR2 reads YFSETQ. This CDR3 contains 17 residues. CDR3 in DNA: TGCGCCAGCAGCTCTTCATACCAGGGGTGGGGGAACAATGAGCAGTTCTTC. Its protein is CASSSSYQGWGNNEQFF.

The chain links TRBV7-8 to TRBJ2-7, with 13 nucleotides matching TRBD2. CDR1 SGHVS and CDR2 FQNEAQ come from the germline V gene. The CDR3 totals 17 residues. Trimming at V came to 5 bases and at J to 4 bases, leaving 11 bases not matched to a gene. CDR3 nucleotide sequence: TGTGCCAGCAGCCAACGGCTCCGGGGACTAGCGGGGTACGAGCAGTACTTC. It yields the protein CASSQRLRGLAGYEQYF.

The CDR3 region is CASSEPGDLNQPQHF. CDR3 coding DNA: TGTGCCAGCAGTGAACCGGGGGATCTCAATCAGCCCCAGCATTTT. The chain recombines TRBV6-1 with TRBJ1-5; tentative D call: TRBD1 (5 bases). Germline values: CDR1 MNHNS, CDR2 SASEGT. The CDR3 is 15 residues long. V lost 2 bases and J lost 3, with 11 bases in between.